Shown below are 27 T cell receptor beta chains from a single sample sequenced in a study of blood T cell repertoires in COVID-19. Sequencing was performed with immunoSEQ multiplex PCR; in TCRdb, only in-frame clones are kept and a portion is missing. The sample has 100,000 to 150,000 clones; about nine tenths are singletons. The sample taken for sequencing was peripheral blood. The receptors were gathered from a man aged 45-65 years with acute or convalescent COVID-19.

The CDR3: CASSFPGSPVEQYF. In DNA, the CDR3 is TGTGCCAGCAGCTTTCCGGGGAGTCCGGTCGAGCAGTACTTC. The chain combines TRBV5-6 with TRBJ2-7, with D tentatively TRBD2 (5 bases). The CDR3 covers 14 residues. V was cut by 2 bases and J by 6 bases, with 15 bases left in between. Germline CDR1 and CDR2: SGHDT and YYEEEE.

The rearrangement joins TRBV18 to TRBJ1-2; no clear D gene. The germline V and J ends were trimmed by 3 bases and 4 bases, with 18 bases remaining between them. The CDR3 length is 16 residues. CDR1 and CDR2 (germline): KGHSH, LQKENI. This chain's CDR3 is CASSPLSNDGSYGYTF. CDR3 nucleotides: TGTGCCAGCTCACCTCTATCCAACGACGGGAGCTATGGCTACACCTTC.

The genes are TRBV5-1 and TRBJ1-1, with D unresolved. CDR1 and CDR2 (germline): SGHRS, YFSETQ. The V end lost 5 bases, the J end lost 3 bases, and 11 bases lay between the germline ends. There are 13 residues in the CDR3. In DNA, the CDR3 is TGCGCCAGCAGAGATGCCGGGTACACTGAAGCTTTCTTT. It encodes CASRDAGYTEAFF.

The CDR3 protein is CASRRAGSVVNEQFF. CDR3 sequence (DNA): TGCGCCAGCCGCAGAGCGGGAAGTGTAGTAAATGAGCAGTTCTTC. V usage is TRBV5-1 and J usage is TRBJ2-1; TRBD2 matches at 7 bases. The CDR3 loop spans 15 amino acids. CDR1 is SGHRS and CDR2 is YFSETQ in the germline V gene. The ends lost 7 bases at V and 7 bases at J; junction bases unmatched: 14.

The CDR3 DNA sequence: TGTGCCGGACGGACAGGAGATTATGGCTACACCTTC. Encoded protein: CAGRTGDYGYTF. The chain couples TRBV9 to TRBJ1-2; 7 bases are shared with TRBD1. CDR1 is SGDLS, CDR2 YYNGEE, per germline. Losses at the gene ends were 10 bases for V and 5 bases for J; bases not matched to a gene: 8. The CDR3 consists of 12 residues.

The rearrangement links TRBV5-1 to TRBJ1-4, with D perhaps TRBD1 (5 bases). This CDR3 spans 15 amino acids. Trimming took off 6 bases at V and 2 bases at J, with 14 bases between the two ends. Germline assignment: CDR1 SGHRS and CDR2 YFSETQ. This CDR3 is CASKGSVITNEKLFF. CDR3 nucleotides: TGCGCCAGCAAGGGGTCAGTAATCACTAATGAAAAACTGTTTTTT.

The chain uses TRBV12-3 or TRBV12-4 and TRBJ1-2; the D is unclear. Trimming took off 5 bases at V and 6 bases at J, with 13 bases between the two ends. This CDR3 has 13 amino acids. The CDR3 loop reads CASSTDTRHGYTF. The CDR3 bases are TGTGCCAGCAGTACAGACACCCGGCATGGCTACACCTTC.

The rearrangement joins TRBV12-3 or TRBV12-4 to TRBJ2-4; D possibly corresponds to TRBD2 (6 bases). The V gene lost 3 bases and the J gene lost 9 bases, with 12 bases spanning the gap. This CDR3 is 13 amino acids long. This CDR3 is CASSLRGGGIQYF. CDR3 in DNA: TGTGCCAGCAGTTTGAGGGGAGGAGGCATTCAGTACTTC.

This clone was observed once. V is TRBV19 and J is TRBJ2-3; TRBD2 is a possible D gene (6 bases). The CDR3 contains 17 residues. Germline values: CDR1 LNHDA, CDR2 SQIVND (reference sequence). V was shortened by 6 bases and J by 4 bases, with 23 bases between the two germline ends. CDR3 amino acids: CASSPRRDLVFADTQYF. DNA of the CDR3: TGTGCCAGTAGCCCGAGGAGGGACCTTGTCTTCGCAGATACGCAGTATTTT. Looking up the rest from reference TRBV19 and TRBJ2-3 gives the full variable domain: DGGITQSPKYLFRKEGQNVTLSCEQNLNHDAMYWYRQDPGQGLRLIYYSQIVNDFQKGDIAEGYSVSREKKESFPLTVTSAQKNPTAFYLCASSPRRDLVFADTQYFGPGTRLTVL.

This chain connects TRBV28 to TRBJ2-1; 8 bases are shared with TRBD2. The V segment lost 2 bases and the J segment 3 bases; nucleotides outside the gene matches: 3. CDR1 is MDHEN, CDR2 SYDVKM, per germline. This CDR3 has 15 amino acids. The CDR3 is CASSLSGRVYNEQFF. In DNA form, the CDR3 reads TGTGCCAGCAGTTTAAGCGGGAGAGTCTACAATGAGCAGTTCTTC.

The chain couples TRBV28 to TRBJ1-2; 9 nucleotides agree with TRBD1. Germline CDR1 MDHEN, CDR2 SYDVKM. V was clipped by 3 bases and J by 8 bases; unmatched bases: 13. The CDR3 sequence is 16 residues long. This chain's CDR3 is CASSLLGQGISKGYTF. CDR3 in DNA: TGTGCCAGCAGTTTGCTTGGACAGGGGATCTCGAAGGGCTACACCTTC.

V usage is TRBV9 and J usage is TRBJ2-1; 14 bases line up with TRBD2. In germline, CDR1 is SGDLS, CDR2 YYNGEE. V shed 3 bases and J 7 bases; nucleotides not matched to a gene: 6. The CDR3 length is 16 residues. The CDR3 sequence is CASSAPGLAGVNEQFF. In nucleotides, the CDR3 is TGTGCCAGCAGCGCCCCGGGACTAGCGGGAGTGAATGAGCAGTTCTTC.

The rearrangement links TRBV5-1 to TRBJ1-2; D call uncertain. V shed 0 bases and J shed 4 bases, with 10 bases lying between them. The CDR3 spans 14 residues. The V gene's germline CDR1 is SGHRS and CDR2 YFSETQ. The CDR3 here is CASSLVAGSYGYTF. DNA of the CDR3: TGCGCCAGCAGCTTGGTAGCGGGTAGCTATGGCTACACCTTC.

V usage is TRBV27 and J usage is TRBJ2-3; weak D call: TRBD2 (5 bases). V dropped 10 bases and J dropped 8 bases, with 13 bases sitting between them. Germline V lookup: CDR1 MNHEY, CDR2 SMNVEV (reference sequence). The CDR3 covers 11 residues. The CDR3 region has the DNA TGTGCCACCAAAGTAGGGAGTACGCAGTATTTT. Amino acids: CATKVGSTQYF.

Here the CDR3 reads CASSPFRDTSYEQYF. DNA of the CDR3: TGTGCCAGCTCACCGTTTCGGGACACATCCTACGAGCAGTACTTC. The J gene is TRBJ2-7, the V gene TRBV18, with D possibly being TRBD1 (6 bases). V was pared by 3 bases and J by 1 base, with 13 bases between. CDR3 length equals 15 residues. Germline V gene data show CDR1 as KGHSH and CDR2 as LQKENI. Looking up the rest from reference TRBV18 and TRBJ2-7 gives the full variable domain: NAGVMQNPRHLVRRRGQEARLRCSPMKGHSHVYWYRQLPEEGLKFMVYLQKENIIDESGMPKERFSAEFPKEGPSILRIQQVVRGDSAAYFCASSPFRDTSYEQYFGPGTRLTVT.

The chain has TRBV3-1 (or the pseudogene TRBV3-2) and TRBJ2-3, with 12 bases aligning to TRBD2. The V gene's germline CDR1 is LGHDT and CDR2 YNNKEL (reference sequence). The CDR3 has 16 residues. V shed 4 bases and J 5 bases; nucleotides not matched to a gene: 7. The chain's CDR3 is CASSPWTSGKRDTQYF. Written as DNA, the CDR3 is TGTGCCAGCAGCCCCTGGACTAGCGGGAAACGAGATACGCAGTATTTT.

This sequence joins TRBV5-4 and TRBJ2-7; 10 bases align to TRBD2. CDR1 is SGHNT, CDR2 YYREEE, per germline (reference sequence). Trimming took 4 bases from V and 1 from J; bases not matched to a gene: 2. The CDR3 loop spans 14 amino acids. DNA of the CDR3: TGTGCCAGCAGCGAGCGGGGGGGGTCCTACGAGCAGTACTTC. Its translation: CASSERGGSYEQYF.

This sequence joins TRBV4-1 and TRBJ1-5; D unclear. Germline CDR1 MGHRA, CDR2 YSYEKL. The CDR3 has 13 residues. The V end was cut by 0 bases, the J end by 5 bases, with 5 bases between. The CDR3, as DNA: TGCGCCAGCAGCCAAGAGAGGGATCAGCCCCAGCATTTT. Residues: CASSQERDQPQHF.

Details on this clone: An end of the junction does not agree with germline; a read error may underlie this. The J gene is TRBJ1-3, the V gene TRBV7-7; D call uncertain. Germline V gene data show CDR1 as SSHAT and CDR2 as FNYEAQ (reference sequence). The CDR3 is 13 amino acids. The CDR3 reads CASSPSPEHTIYF. CDR3 nucleotide sequence: TGTGCTAGCAGCCCGTCCCCAGAACACACCATATATTTT.

The V gene is TRBV19, the J gene TRBJ1-5; TRBD1 is a possible D gene (5 bases). The CDR3 is 14 residues long. Germline CDR1 reads LNHDA; CDR2 reads SQIVND (reference sequence). V was shortened by 3 bases and J by 5 bases, with 11 bases between the two germline ends. The chain's CDR3 is CASSIVRDDQPQHF. The CDR3 DNA is TGTGCCAGTAGTATTGTCAGGGATGATCAGCCCCAGCATTTT.

The chain carries TRBV2 and TRBJ1-4; possibly TRBD1 for D (6 bases). The CDR3 length is 16 residues. Deletions cut 3 bases from V and 2 bases from J, with 13 bases between. The germline gives CDR1 SNHLY, CDR2 FYNNEI. The CDR3 sequence: CASSDWGRGTNEKLFF. As DNA, the CDR3 is TGTGCCAGCAGTGATTGGGGGCGCGGTACTAATGAAAAACTGTTTTTT. Complete variable domain (other parts from reference TRBV2 and TRBJ1-4): EPEVTQTPSHQVTQMGQEVILRCVPISNHLYFYWYRQILGQKVEFLVSFYNNEISEKSEIFDDQFSVERPDGSNFTLKIRSTKLEDSAMYFCASSDWGRGTNEKLFFGSGTQLSVL.

J is TRBJ1-1 and V is TRBV30, with TRBD1 matching over 7 bases. Germline values: CDR1 GTSNPN, CDR2 SVGIG (reference sequence). The V segment lost 8 bases and the J segment 0 bases; nucleotides outside the gene matches: 6. The CDR3 has 13 amino acids. The CDR3 loop is CARATGMNTEAFF. As DNA, the CDR3 is TGTGCCCGTGCGACAGGGATGAACACTGAAGCTTTCTTT.

As DNA, the CDR3 is TGTGCCAGCAGCTACCAAGGGGGGCAGGGGGCTGTGAATGAGCAGTTCTTC. Its translation: CASSYQGGQGAVNEQFF. The genes are TRBV7-2 and TRBJ2-1; 8 bases agree with TRBD1. The CDR3 extends over 17 amino acids. With V trimmed by 4 bases and J by 7 bases, 15 bases remained unmatched. The germline V gene encodes CDR1 SGHTA and CDR2 FQGNSA.

The rearrangement links TRBV5-4 to TRBJ2-3; 7 bases align to TRBD2. V was pared by 2 bases and J by 2 bases, with 2 bases of the junction left unmatched. Germline V gene sequence: CDR1 SGHNT, CDR2 YYREEE (reference sequence). The CDR3 totals 14 residues. The CDR3 DNA reads as TGTGCCAGCAGCTTTCGGGGGGACACAGATACGCAGTATTTT. Protein product: CASSFRGDTDTQYF.

This chain connects TRBV11-2 to TRBJ1-1; D gene uncertain. The CDR3 is 14 residues long. V was shortened by 2 bases and J by 1 base, with 8 bases between the two germline ends. Germline values: CDR1 SGHAT, CDR2 FQNNGV. The CDR3 loop reads CASSLQAANTEAFF. DNA for the CDR3: TGTGCCAGCAGCTTACAGGCAGCGAACACTGAAGCTTTCTTT.

This clone was picked up a small number of times. The chain couples TRBV28 to TRBJ1-5; TRBD1 aligns across 10 bases. Germline-derived CDR1 and CDR2 are MDHEN and SYDVKM. Trimming at V came to 4 bases and at J to 7 bases, leaving 4 bases not matched to a gene. The CDR3 spans 14 residues. The CDR3 here is CASSSPTGGQPQHF. The DNA of the CDR3 is TGTGCCAGCAGTTCCCCGACAGGGGGCCAGCCCCAGCATTTT.

V and J are TRBV6-2 or TRBV6-3 and TRBJ2-4; 7 positions agree with TRBD1. Germline CDR1 reads MNHEY; CDR2 reads SVGEGT. The CDR3 has 18 amino acids. The junction had 12 bases not matched to a gene; V was cut back by 4 bases and J by 0 bases. DNA of the CDR3: TGTGCCAGCAGTTGGGCCCCGGGACAGAATATAGCCAAAAACATTCAGTACTTC. As protein: CASSWAPGQNIAKNIQYF.